Below, 25 T cell receptor beta chains from the same sample are listed, as sequenced in a study of cytomegalovirus exposure and HLA in healthy donors listed by TCRdb under 2017. To prepare the library, the immunoSEQ multiplex PCR assay was applied. For the multiplex PCR, a mixture combining 60 forward primers for TCR Vbeta segments and 13 reverse primers for TCR Jbeta segments was used. TCRdb retrieved this table from immuneACCESS and kept in-frame rearrangements only. Not all clones are present; in checked studies, unresolved V genes account for under half, and no reason is known for the remainder. This sample lists under 90,000 clones; 70% to 80% were detected once. Under 10% of the sample is in the top ten clones. The sequenced material came from PBMCs. These receptors were obtained from a man between 35 and 55 years old in good health and CMV-seropositive.

On this clone itself: The sample contains more than one DNA sequence encoding this CDR3. The V gene is TRBV29-1, the J gene TRBJ2-7, with a weak D call TRBD2 (5 bases). Germline values: CDR1 SQVTM, CDR2 ANQGSEA. The V end was cut by 2 bases, the J end by 3 bases, with 8 bases between. The CDR3 runs to 12 residues. The CDR3 sequence: CSVELRDYEQYF. CDR3 in DNA: TGCAGCGTTGAACTACGGGACTACGAGCAGTACTTC.

This clone showed up just a few times. At one of its ends the junction is not consistent with the germline gene, which may arise from a read error. Other DNA sequences in the sample encode the same CDR3. This chain links TRBV4-1 with TRBJ2-7; D is unresolved. The CDR3 is made up of 12 amino acids. Germline V lookup: CDR1 MGHRA, CDR2 YSYEKL. CDR3 bases: TGTGCCAGCAGCCAAGATCGGTACGAGCAGTACTTC. Protein product: CASSQDRYEQYF.

The sample holds a few counts of this clone. V is TRBV5-4 and J is TRBJ2-7, with 11 positions matching TRBD1. The germline gives CDR1 SGHNT, CDR2 YYREEE (reference sequence). This CDR3 comprises 15 residues. V was clipped by 4 bases and J by 0 bases; unmatched bases: 3. CDR3 coding DNA: TGTGCCAGCAGCCGCGGGACAGGGGGCTCCTACGAGCAGTACTTC. Translating gives CASSRGTGGSYEQYF.

This rearrangement joins TRBV10-3 to TRBJ2-2, with D possibly being TRBD1 (5 bases). The CDR3 is 15 amino acids. Germline assignment: CDR1 ENHRY and CDR2 SYGVKD. The V end lost 3 bases, the J end lost 0 bases, and 8 bases lay between the germline ends. The CDR3 DNA sequence: TGTGCCATCAGTGAACAGGTCACGAACACCGGGGAGCTGTTTTTT. Translated, it gives CAISEQVTNTGELFF.

This chain uses TRBV10-1 with TRBJ2-3, with a weak D call TRBD1 (6 bases). CDR3 length: 15 amino acids. CDR1 and CDR2 (germline): WNHNN, SYGVQD (reference sequence). V lost 2 bases and J lost 2, with 11 bases in between. DNA of the CDR3: TGCGCCAGCAGTGAGCCAGGGGTAAACACAGATACGCAGTATTTT. Residues: CASSEPGVNTDTQYF.

This sequence joins TRBV25-1 and TRBJ1-1; 9 bases fit TRBD1. The germline gives CDR1 MGHDK, CDR2 SYGVNS. J was trimmed by 2 bases and V by 6 bases; bases with no gene match: 7. The CDR3 sequence is 15 residues long. The CDR3 DNA sequence: TGTGCCAGCAGCCCCCACAGGGGGCTAAACACTGAAGCTTTCTTT. Protein: CASSPHRGLNTEAFF.

This clone was found once. The gene calls are TRBV5-5 and TRBJ1-2; D is perhaps TRBD1 (6 bases). The CDR3 sequence is 14 residues long. Germline CDR1 reads SGHKS; CDR2 reads YYEKEE (reference sequence). V was shortened by 6 bases and J by 4 bases, with 16 bases between the two germline ends. Here the CDR3 reads CASTRSRGGYGYTF. CDR3 DNA: TGTGCCAGCACCCGCTCGAGGGGGGGCTATGGCTACACCTTC. Variable domain in full (rest from reference TRBV5-5 and TRBJ1-2): DAGVTQSPTHLIKTRGQQVTLRCSPISGHKSVSWYQQVLGQGPQFIFQYYEKEERGRGNFPDRFSARQFPNYSSELNVNALLLGDSALYLCASTRSRGGYGYTFGSGTRLTVV.

The rearrangement links TRBV6-5 to TRBJ1-3, with 11 bases matching TRBD1. The CDR3 contains 13 residues. The V segment lost 11 bases and the J segment 7 bases; nucleotides outside the gene matches: 7. Germline values: CDR1 MNHEY, CDR2 SVGAGI. This CDR3 reads CAVTGQGGNTIYF. For the CDR3, the DNA is TGTGCCGTAACGGGACAGGGGGGCAACACCATATATTTT.

The chain combines TRBV7-9 with TRBJ1-6, with D possibly matching TRBD1 (6 bases). From germline, CDR1 is SEHNR and CDR2 FQNEAQ (reference sequence). The CDR3 totals 14 residues. V dropped 5 bases and J dropped 7 bases, with 12 bases sitting between them. The CDR3 DNA reads as TGTGCCAGCAGCCAGGACAGTCCCAATTCACCCCTCCACTTT. Encoded protein: CASSQDSPNSPLHF.

The genes are TRBV28 and TRBJ2-3; TRBD2 matches at 11 bases. CDR3 length: 15 residues. V trimming: 6 bases; J trimming: 4 bases; junction bases outside the gene matches: 6. The germline V gene encodes CDR1 MDHEN and CDR2 SYDVKM. The CDR3 sequence is CASSSTSGSPDTQYF. CDR3 DNA sequence: TGTGCCAGCAGCTCCACTAGCGGGAGCCCAGATACGCAGTATTTT.

This sequence joins TRBV10-3 and TRBJ2-2; 13 bases are a match to TRBD2. V lost 6 bases, J lost 4 bases, and 8 bases stayed unmatched. The CDR3 sequence is 17 residues long. CDR1 and CDR2 from the germline V gene are ENHRY and SYGVKD. Written as DNA, the CDR3 is TGTGCCATCAGCTGGACTAGCGGGGGTCGGAGCACCGGGGAGCTGTTTTTT. This gives the protein CAISWTSGGRSTGELFF.

DNA of the CDR3: TGTGCCAGCAGCAGCAGACAGGGGGCCCACCTACCAAACACTGAAGCTTTCTTT. This encodes CASSSRQGAHLPNTEAFF. The chain employs TRBV11-2 and TRBJ1-1; 10 nucleotides match TRBD1. V gave up 5 bases and J gave up 2 bases; unmatched junction bases: 14. Germline CDR1 reads SGHAT; CDR2 reads FQNNGV. CDR3 length: 18 amino acids.

The chain couples TRBV2 to TRBJ1-2; the match to TRBD1 covers 9 bases. Germline lookup yields CDR1 SNHLY and CDR2 FYNNEI. V gave up 0 bases and J gave up 6 bases; unmatched junction bases: 2. The CDR3 length is 14 residues. DNA of the CDR3: TGTGCCAGCAGTGAAGCGCGACAGGGGGATGGCTACACCTTC. Protein sequence: CASSEARQGDGYTF.

This clone was detected only once. The V gene is TRBV11-2, the J gene TRBJ2-1, with 9 bases identical to TRBD2. The CDR3 is 18 amino acids. The trim removed 4 bases at V and 9 bases at J, leaving 19 bases unmatched. The V gene's germline CDR1 is SGHAT and CDR2 FQNNGV. CDR3 sequence: CASSSPRAKGTSLFEQFF. The CDR3, as DNA: TGTGCCAGCAGCTCTCCTAGGGCCAAGGGGACTAGCCTTTTTGAGCAGTTCTTC.

The chain joins TRBV30 to TRBJ2-1; 12 bases match TRBD2. The trim removed 7 bases at V and 0 bases at J, leaving 10 bases unmatched. Germline V gene lookup returns CDR1 GTSNPN and CDR2 SVGIG (reference sequence). CDR3 length equals 17 residues. The CDR3 nucleotides read TGTGCCTCCACGACTAGCGGGGGCCTCAGCTCCTACAATGAGCAGTTCTTC. Protein sequence: CASTTSGGLSSYNEQFF. Together with reference TRBV30 and TRBJ2-1, the CDR3 gives the full variable domain: SQTIHQWPATLVQPVGSPLSLECTVEGTSNPNLYWYRQAAGRGLQLLFYSVGIGQISSEVPQNLSASRPQDRQFILSSKKLLLSDSGFYLCASTTSGGLSSYNEQFFGPGTRLTVL.

V gene TRBV7-6 combines with J gene TRBJ2-6, with TRBD1 matching over 7 bases. Per germline, CDR1 SGHVS and CDR2 FNYEAQ. Losses at the gene ends were 5 bases for V and 2 bases for J; bases not matched to a gene: 15. The CDR3 covers 19 residues. The CDR3 reads CASSLLPTGNTAGANVLTF. Written as DNA, the CDR3 is TGTGCCAGCAGCCTACTCCCGACAGGGAACACAGCTGGGGCCAACGTCCTGACTTTC.

This clone was observed a few times. The gene calls are TRBV11-2 and TRBJ2-3, with 7 positions matching TRBD2. Trimming removed 5 bases from V and 1 base from J; junction bases left unmatched: 6. This CDR3 spans 15 amino acids. Germline CDR1 reads SGHAT; CDR2 reads FQNNGV. CDR3 region: CASSGGGVRTDTQYF. In DNA, the CDR3 is TGTGCCAGCAGCGGGGGGGGTGTGCGCACAGATACGCAGTATTTT.

V usage is TRBV28 and J usage is TRBJ2-7; no definite D call. Trimming took off 2 bases at V and 4 bases at J, with 9 bases between the two ends. The CDR3 is made up of 13 amino acids. Germline CDR1 MDHEN, CDR2 SYDVKM. Written as DNA, the CDR3 is TGTGCCAGCAGTTTAGTCCCGGAGTACGAGCAGTACTTC. Translated: CASSLVPEYEQYF.

This clone was counted only a few times. The CDR3 here is CASSGPGQGQTQYF. CDR3 nucleotide sequence: TGTGCCAGCAGTGGCCCTGGACAGGGCCAGACCCAGTACTTC. The chain joins TRBV2 to TRBJ2-5; 8 bases are shared with TRBD1. The CDR3 is 14 residues long. Trimming cost V 4 bases and J 6 bases; bases outside gene matches: 7. Germline CDR1 reads SNHLY; CDR2 reads FYNNEI.

V gene TRBV19 combines with J gene TRBJ2-1, with TRBD1 matching over 7 bases. V shed 6 bases and J 2 bases; nucleotides not matched to a gene: 1. The CDR3 extends over 13 amino acids. Germline V lookup: CDR1 LNHDA, CDR2 SQIVND (reference sequence). CDR3 DNA: TGTGCCAGTAGGCAGGGGGCCTACAATGAGCAGTTCTTC. Encoded protein: CASRQGAYNEQFF.

J is TRBJ1-1 and V is TRBV19; possible D gene TRBD1, 6 bases. V was pared by 4 bases and J by 4 bases, with 10 bases between. Germline V gene sequence: CDR1 LNHDA, CDR2 SQIVND (reference sequence). The CDR3 is made up of 13 amino acids. The CDR3 reads CASSNRVSTEAFF. The CDR3 DNA reads TGTGCCAGTAGTAACAGGGTGAGCACTGAAGCTTTCTTT.

The genes are TRBV4-2 and TRBJ2-1; the match to TRBD2 covers 8 bases. Germline assignment: CDR1 LGHNA and CDR2 YNFKEQ. J was trimmed by 7 bases and V by 3 bases; bases with no gene match: 5. CDR3 size: 14 residues. The CDR3 DNA follows: TGTGCCAGCAGCCAGGGACTAGGGGGTAATGAGCAGTTCTTC. This gives the protein CASSQGLGGNEQFF.

This clone has just a few counts. The J gene is TRBJ2-1, the V gene TRBV6-5; weak D call: TRBD2 (6 bases). Germline V gene data show CDR1 as MNHEY and CDR2 as SVGAGI. This CDR3 spans 14 amino acids. V gave up 6 bases and J gave up 3 bases, with 12 bases separating them. The CDR3 nucleotides are TGTGCCAGCAGCGTCGAGGGAGGCTACAATGAGCAGTTCTTC. Amino acids: CASSVEGGYNEQFF.

The chain is built from TRBV5-4 and TRBJ1-1; no clear D. This CDR3 region has 14 residues. Trimming shortened V by 1 base and J by 0 bases, and 7 bases separated the two germline ends. CDR1 and CDR2 (germline): SGHNT, YYREEE (reference sequence). CDR3 sequence: CASSLPGMNTEAFF. The CDR3 region has the DNA TGTGCCAGCAGCTTGCCCGGTATGAACACTGAAGCTTTCTTT.

The V call is TRBV28, the J call TRBJ2-3, with D possibly TRBD1 on 6 matching bases. CDR1 is MDHEN, CDR2 SYDVKM, per germline. This CDR3 contains 17 residues. Trimming took 3 bases from V and 2 from J, leaving 18 bases between them. CDR3 nucleotide sequence: TGTGCCAGCAGTTTCCCCACTAAGGGACACGACACAGATACGCAGTATTTT. This encodes CASSFPTKGHDTDTQYF.